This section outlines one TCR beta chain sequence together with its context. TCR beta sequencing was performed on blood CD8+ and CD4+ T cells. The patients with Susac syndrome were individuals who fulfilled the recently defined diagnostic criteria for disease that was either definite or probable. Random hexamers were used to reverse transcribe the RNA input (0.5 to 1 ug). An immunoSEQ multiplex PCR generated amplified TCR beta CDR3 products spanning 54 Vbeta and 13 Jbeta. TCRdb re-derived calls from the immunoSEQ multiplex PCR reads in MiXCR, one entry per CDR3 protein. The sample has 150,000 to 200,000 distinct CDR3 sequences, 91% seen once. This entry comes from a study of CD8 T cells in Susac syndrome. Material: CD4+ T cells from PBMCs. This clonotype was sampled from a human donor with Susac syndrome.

As DNA, the CDR3 is TGTGCCAGCAGCAGACAGGTCTCCTACGAGCAGTACTTC. Protein product: CASSRQVSYEQYF. The rearrangement links TRBV7-2 to TRBJ2-7; tentative D call: TRBD1 (6 bases). Germline CDR1 is SGHTA and CDR2 is FQGNSA. V was trimmed by 5 bases and J by 0 bases, leaving 8 bases between them. The CDR3 consists of 13 residues.